This TCR beta chain was identified during a study of T cells in Graves' hyperthyroidism and ophthalmopathy. There are many counts of this clonotype. Amplified TCR beta CDR3 regions derived from RNA transcripts. First-round RT-PCR of the TCR CDR3 relied on the HTBI primer set. A single record per CDR3 protein comes from TCRdb applying MiXCR to the multiplex PCR reads. Here the sample spans roughly 740,000 distinct CDR3 sequences, less than 20% being singletons. An approximately 10 ml volume of fresh peripheral blood provided the PBMCs. The CDR3 runs to 17 residues. Germline CDR1 reads SGHTA; CDR2 reads FQGNSA. The V segment lost 1 base and the J segment 4 bases; nucleotides outside the gene matches: 10.

This receptor was taken from a man younger than 35 with Graves' hyperthyroidism. The sequenced sample was blood. The chain joins TRBV7-2 to TRBJ1-2; 9 positions match TRBD1. As DNA, the CDR3 is TGTGCCAGCAGCTTAGACCCACAGGGGGCGGCGTCCTATGGCTACACCTTC. The encoded protein is CASSLDPQGAASYGYTF.